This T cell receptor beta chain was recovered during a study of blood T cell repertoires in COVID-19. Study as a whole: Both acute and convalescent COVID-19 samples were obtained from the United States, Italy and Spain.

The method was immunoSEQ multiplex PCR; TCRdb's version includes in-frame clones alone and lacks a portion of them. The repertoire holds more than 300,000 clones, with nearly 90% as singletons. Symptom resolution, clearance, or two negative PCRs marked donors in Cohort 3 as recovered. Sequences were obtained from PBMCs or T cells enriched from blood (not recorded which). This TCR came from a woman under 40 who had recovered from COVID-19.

The CDR3 loop reads CASSEGGRVMPQGIQYF. The CDR3 DNA follows: TGTGCCAGCAGTGAAGGCGGTCGGGTCATGCCCCAGGGCATCCAGTACTTC. The rearrangement uses TRBV6-1 and TRBJ2-4; tentative D call: TRBD1 (5 bases). The length of the CDR3 is 17 residues. The ends were cut back, 1 base at V and 13 bases at J, with 26 bases in the middle. Germline V gene lookup returns CDR1 MNHNS and CDR2 SASEGT.